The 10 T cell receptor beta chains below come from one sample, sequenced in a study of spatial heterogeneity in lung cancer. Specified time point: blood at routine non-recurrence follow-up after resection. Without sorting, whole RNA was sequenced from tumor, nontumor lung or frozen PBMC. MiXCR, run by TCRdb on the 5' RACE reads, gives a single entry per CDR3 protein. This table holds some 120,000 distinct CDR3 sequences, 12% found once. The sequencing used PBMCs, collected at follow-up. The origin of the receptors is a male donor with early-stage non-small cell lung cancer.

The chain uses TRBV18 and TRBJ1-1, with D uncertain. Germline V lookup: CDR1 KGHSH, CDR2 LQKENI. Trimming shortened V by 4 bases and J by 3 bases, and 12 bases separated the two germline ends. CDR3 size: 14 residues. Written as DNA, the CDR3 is TGTGCCAGCTCACAGAACGCTGCGTACACTGAAGCTTTCTTT. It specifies CASSQNAAYTEAFF.

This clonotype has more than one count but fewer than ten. As DNA, the CDR3 is TGCGCCAGCAGCCAGGATCCACCAGGGGCCTCGAATGAAAAACTGTTTTTT. Translated: CASSQDPPGASNEKLFF. The J gene is TRBJ1-4, the V gene TRBV4-3, with D tentatively TRBD1 (6 bases). V lost 3 bases to trimming and J lost 5 bases, with 19 bases between them. The CDR3 totals 17 residues. In germline, CDR1 is LGHNA, CDR2 YSLEER.

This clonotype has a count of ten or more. The CDR3 is CAISDWSDRVTGELFF. CDR3 nucleotide sequence: TGTGCCATCAGTGATTGGTCGGACAGGGTAACCGGGGAGCTGTTTTTT. V gene TRBV10-3 combines with J gene TRBJ2-2; TRBD1 matches 8 bases. This CDR3 has 16 residues. Germline lookup yields CDR1 ENHRY and CDR2 SYGVKD. After removal of 3 bases from V and 5 bases from J, the junction contained 8 bases not matched to a gene.

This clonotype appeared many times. The CDR3: CASSVTADTEAFF. CDR3 in DNA: TGTGCCAGCAGCGTCACGGCAGACACTGAAGCTTTCTTT. This sequence joins TRBV6-4 and TRBJ1-1, with D uncertain. The CDR3 is made up of 13 amino acids. Germline V CDR1 and CDR2: MRHNA, SNTAGT. Trimming left V 6 bases short and J 3 bases short, with 11 bases between.

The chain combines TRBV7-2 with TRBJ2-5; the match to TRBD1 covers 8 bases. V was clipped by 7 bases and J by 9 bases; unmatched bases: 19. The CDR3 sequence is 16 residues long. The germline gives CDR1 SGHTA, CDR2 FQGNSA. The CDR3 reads CASTPRGAGGQGAQYF. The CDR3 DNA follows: TGTGCCAGCACCCCCAGGGGGGCAGGGGGCCAAGGGGCCCAGTACTTC. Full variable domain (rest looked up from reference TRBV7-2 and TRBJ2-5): GAGVSQSPSNKVTEKGKDVELRCDPISGHTALYWYRQSLGQGLEFLIYFQGNSAPDKSGLPSDRFSAERTGGSVSTLTIQRTQQEDSAVYLCASTPRGAGGQGAQYFGPGTRLLVL.

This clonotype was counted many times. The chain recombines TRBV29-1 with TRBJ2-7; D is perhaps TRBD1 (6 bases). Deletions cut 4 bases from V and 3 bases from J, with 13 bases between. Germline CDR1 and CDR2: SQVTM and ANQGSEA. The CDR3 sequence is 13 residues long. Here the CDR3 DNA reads TGCAGCGTTGTACAGGGCGCCTACTACGAGCAGTACTTC. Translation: CSVVQGAYYEQYF.

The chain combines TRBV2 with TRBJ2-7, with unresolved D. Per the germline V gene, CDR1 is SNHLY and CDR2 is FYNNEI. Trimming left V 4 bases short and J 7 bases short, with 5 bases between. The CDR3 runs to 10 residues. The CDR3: CASSALEQYF. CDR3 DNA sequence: TGTGCCAGCAGTGCTCTGGAGCAGTACTTC.

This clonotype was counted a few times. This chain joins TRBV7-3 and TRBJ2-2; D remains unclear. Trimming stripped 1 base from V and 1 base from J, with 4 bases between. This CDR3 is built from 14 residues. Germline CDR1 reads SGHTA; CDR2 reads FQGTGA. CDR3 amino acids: CASSLKGNTGELFF. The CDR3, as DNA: TGTGCCAGCAGCTTAAAGGGGAACACCGGGGAGCTGTTTTTT.

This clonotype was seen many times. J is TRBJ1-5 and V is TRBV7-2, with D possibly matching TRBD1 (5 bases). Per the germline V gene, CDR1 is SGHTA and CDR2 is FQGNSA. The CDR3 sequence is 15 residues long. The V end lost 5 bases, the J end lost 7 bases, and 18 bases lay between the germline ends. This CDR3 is CASSLGPPAGQPQHF. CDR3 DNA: TGTGCCAGCAGCCTGGGACCGCCAGCTGGGCAGCCCCAGCATTTT. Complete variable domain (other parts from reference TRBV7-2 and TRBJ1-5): GAGVSQSPSNKVTEKGKDVELRCDPISGHTALYWYRQSLGQGLEFLIYFQGNSAPDKSGLPSDRFSAERTGGSVSTLTIQRTQQEDSAVYLCASSLGPPAGQPQHFGDGTRLSIL.

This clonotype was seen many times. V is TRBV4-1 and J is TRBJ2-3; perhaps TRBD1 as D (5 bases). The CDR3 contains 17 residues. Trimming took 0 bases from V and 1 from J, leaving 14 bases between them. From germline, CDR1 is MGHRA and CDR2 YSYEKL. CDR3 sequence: CASSQEGPGKGTDTQYF. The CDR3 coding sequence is TGCGCCAGCAGCCAAGAGGGTCCAGGGAAGGGCACAGATACGCAGTATTTT.